This T cell receptor beta chain was documented in a study of blood T cell repertoires in COVID-19. Germline V lookup: CDR1 SGHNT, CDR2 YENEEA. Deletions cut 0 bases from V and 1 base from J, with 3 bases between. The CDR3 extends over 13 amino acids. Clones were read by immunoSEQ multiplex PCR, and TCRdb kept only the in-frame ones, dropping some. This table has under 300,000 clones, 75% to 85% appearing once. Material: peripheral blood. This sequence joins TRBV11-3 and TRBJ1-1; D gene ambiguous. This clonotype was sampled from a woman aged 40 to 50 who had recovered from COVID-19. This chain's CDR3 is CASSLDGNTEAFF. CDR3 DNA sequence: TGTGCCAGCAGCTTAGACGGGAACACTGAAGCTTTCTTT.